These T cell receptor beta chains were read from a single sample in a study of blood T cell repertoires in COVID-19. Assay used: immunoSEQ multiplex PCR; TCRdb lists only in-frame clones, some missing. The table includes about 310,000 clones, about nine tenths detected once. Sample: PBMCs or T cells enriched from blood (not recorded which). Receptors were obtained from a woman in her 40s who had recovered from COVID-19. Both conserved end residues are trimmed from each CDR3.

CDR3 | length | V
AFPRRLAGGPYNEQF | 15 | TRBV30
ASSPGRGSYEQY | 12 | TRBV7-2
ASSLSGTGKNGELF | 14 | TRBV28
ASSPRTANYGYT | 12 | TRBV19
ASSQDHRQGANTGELF | 16 | TRBV4-3
ASSRGRTDTQY | 11 | TRBV7-8
ASSSAEGSSYEQY | 13 | TRBV7-3
ATSEGGNEQY | 10 | TRBV24-1
ASSPTGRGGYYEQY | 14 | TRBV11-2
ASSLHSIQETQY | 12 | TRBV7-9
ASSHDRQYNYGYT | 13 | TRBV4-1
ASSLGGGVYNEQF | 13 | TRBV11-3
ASSEGGLSNQPQH | 13 | TRBV2
ASSLKLMEQGAGNTIY | 16 | TRBV5-5
ASSYLLTDTQY | 11 | TRBV6-2/TRBV6-3
ASSPPERRANYGYT | 14 | TRBV11-3
ASRDRGAKQPQH | 12 | TRBV19
ASSSRALAGNSYEQY | 15 | TRBV7-9
ASSQGVAYSANYGYT | 15 | TRBV4-3
ASSPERGGANYEQY | 14 | TRBV5-8
ASSLTRTADTQY | 12 | TRBV11-3
ASSVAGGDWQETQY | 14 | TRBV9
ASSRAGGQGRLGYEQY | 16 | TRBV7-8
ASSPTNTGELF | 11 | TRBV4-3
ASSLALETEAF | 11 | TRBV7-8
ATSRDRVTGNTIY | 13 | TRBV15
ASSLVRQETQY | 11 | TRBV12-3/TRBV12-4
ASRPGGGGTYEQY | 13 | TRBV28
ASSESTGADLYNEQF | 15 | TRBV10-1
ASSQEVGGEYNEQF | 14 | TRBV4-1
ASSFLRENNEQF | 12 | TRBV19
ASSARRGTSNYGYT | 14 | TRBV2
AWSGVSLAGNTIY | 13 | TRBV30
ASSESTGRIDGYT | 13 | TRBV7-9
ASSKGLAGIYNEQF | 14 | TRBV6-1